These 3 T cell receptor beta chains originate from one sample sequenced in a study of tissue T cells after allogeneic stem cell transplantation. Profiling relied on immunoSEQ multiplex PCR, and the TCRdb table lists in-frame clones only, not all of them. The repertoire includes over 8,000 clones, 45% of them detected once, and around 2.2% sits in the top ten. Time point reported: mouse harvest day 7 after allogeneic transplant. Each mouse received 10^7 T-cell-depleted marrow cells plus 10^6 splenic CD5+ T cells by tail vein. The source material was skin. The receptors derive from a female BALB/c mouse given C57BL/6 T cells with graft-versus-host disease after an allogeneic hematopoietic cell transplant.

As to this clone: Germline and genes here are mouse. Read sequence stops 1 residue before the CDR3 end, and the germline J gene provides the missing end. The V gene is TRBV2, the J gene TRBJ2-3; 9 nucleotides agree with TRBD2. There are 15 residues in the CDR3. The V gene's germline CDR1 is LGHNA and CDR2 YSYQKL. The V gene end was trimmed by 0 bases and the J gene end by 4 bases; junction bases not matched to a gene: 2. Incomplete CDR3 DNA: TGTGCCAGCAGCCAAGAAACTGGGGGGCCAGAAACGCTGTAT. This gives the protein CASSQETGGPETLY. The whole CDR3 sequence is CASSQETGGPETLYF.

As to this clone: Any gene name here is a mouse gene name. The CDR3 goes on 1 residue after the read ends, and that part is filled in from the germline J gene. The chain has TRBV4 and TRBJ2-5, with TRBD2 matching over 9 bases. This CDR3 has 15 residues. Germline CDR1 is LGHDT and CDR2 is YNNKQL (reference sequence). Germline trimming cut 3 bases from V and 2 bases from J; bases unmatched to any gene: 3. CDR3: CASSYGGASQDTQYF. The part of the CDR3 DNA that was read is TGTGCCAGCAGCTATGGGGGGGCGAGCCAAGACACCCAGTAC. Looking up the rest from reference TRBV4 and TRBJ2-5 gives the full variable domain: ETAVFQTPNYHVTQVGNEVSFNCKQTLGHDTMYWYKQDSKKLLKIMFSYNNKQLIVNETVPRRFSPQSSDKAHLNLRIKSVEPEDSAVYLCASSYGGASQDTQYFGPGTRLLVL.

For this clone: Gene names refer to mouse genes. With the read ending 1 residue before the CDR3 end, the germline J gene is used to fill in that end. The chain couples TRBV14 to TRBJ2-3, with a weak D call TRBD2 (6 bases). Germline V gene data show CDR1 as SGHDT and CDR2 as FRDEAV. Trimming took 0 bases from V and 1 from J, leaving 6 bases between them. The CDR3 loop spans 14 amino acids. Partial CDR3 DNA: TGTGCCAGCAGTTTCTGGGGGGGTGCAGAAACGCTGTAT. It translates to CASSFWGGAETLY. The full CDR3 protein is CASSFWGGAETLYF.